The 10 T cell receptor beta chains presented below share a single source sample, sequenced in a study of cytomegalovirus exposure and HLA in healthy donors. Clones were sequenced by immunoSEQ multiplex PCR, and TCRdb holds only the in-frame ones, with some missing. The table shows about 360,000 clones, with roughly 85% occurring only once. The sample was PBMCs. The source is a woman younger than 35 in good health and CMV-seronegative.

The chain uses TRBV25-1 and TRBJ2-7, with TRBD1 matching over 7 bases. CDR3 length: 13 amino acids. Germline V lookup: CDR1 MGHDK, CDR2 SYGVNS. Losses at the gene ends were 4 bases for V and 3 bases for J; bases not matched to a gene: 3. This CDR3 reads CASSAWDSYEQYF. CDR3 DNA sequence: TGTGCCAGCAGTGCCTGGGACAGCTACGAGCAGTACTTC.

The chain employs TRBV7-6 and TRBJ2-5; 8 bases align to TRBD1. Germline V gene sequence: CDR1 SGHVS, CDR2 FNYEAQ. V lost 5 bases to trimming and J lost 7 bases; unmatched junction nucleotides: 6. The CDR3 has 13 residues. The CDR3 sequence is CASSQSGTGTQYF. CDR3 nucleotide sequence: TGTGCCAGCAGCCAGTCCGGGACAGGGACCCAGTACTTC.

V usage is TRBV7-9 and J usage is TRBJ1-2; possible D gene TRBD1, 6 bases. Germline V gives CDR1 SEHNR, CDR2 FQNEAQ (reference sequence). This CDR3 comprises 14 residues. V lost 3 bases and J lost 8, with 16 bases in between. The CDR3 loop is CASSLVLGAEGYTF. CDR3 in DNA: TGTGCCAGCAGCTTGGTCCTGGGGGCGGAAGGCTACACCTTC.

The chain joins TRBV27 to TRBJ2-1; the match to TRBD2 covers 11 bases. The CDR3 has 15 residues. J lost 5 bases, V lost 8 bases, and 8 bases had no gene match. Germline CDR1 reads MNHEY; CDR2 reads SMNVEV (reference sequence). CDR3 region: CASAALAGAHNEQFF. CDR3 in DNA: TGTGCCAGCGCGGCACTAGCGGGGGCCCACAATGAGCAGTTCTTC.

V gene TRBV11-2 combines with J gene TRBJ1-2; TRBD1 matches 7 bases. CDR3 length: 16 amino acids. The V gene end was trimmed by 1 base and the J gene end by 4 bases; junction bases not matched to a gene: 9. Germline CDR1 SGHAT, CDR2 FQNNGV. In DNA, the CDR3 is TGTGCCAGCAGCTTAGGTGGGGGGACAGCTTTCTATGGCTACACCTTC. Amino acids: CASSLGGGTAFYGYTF. Full variable domain (missing parts from reference TRBV11-2 and TRBJ1-2): EAGVAQSPRYKIIEKRQSVAFWCNPISGHATLYWYQQILGQGPKLLIQFQNNGVVDDSQLPKDRFSAERLKGVDSTLKIQPAKLEDSAVYLCASSLGGGTAFYGYTFGSGTRLTVV.

This clone was recorded a few times. The rearrangement joins TRBV2 to TRBJ2-3, with D perhaps TRBD1 (6 bases). This CDR3 comprises 13 residues. Germline CDR1 reads SNHLY; CDR2 reads FYNNEI. V lost 8 bases to trimming and J lost 2 bases, with 11 bases between them. CDR3 DNA: TGTGCCAGCCTAAGGGACAACACAGATACGCAGTATTTT. Its translation: CASLRDNTDTQYF.

The chain is built from TRBV19 and TRBJ2-7, with a tentative D call TRBD2 (6 bases). Germline V lookup: CDR1 LNHDA, CDR2 SQIVND (reference sequence). The V and J ends lost 5 bases and 5 bases respectively, with 16 bases between them. This CDR3 region has 14 residues. CDR3 amino acids: CASSPTTRKDEQYF. The CDR3 DNA sequence: TGTGCCAGTAGTCCGACGACTAGAAAGGACGAGCAGTACTTC.

This clone was counted between two and nine times. V and J are TRBV7-8 and TRBJ1-1, with TRBD1 matching over 7 bases. V lost 4 bases and J lost 4; bases outside the gene matches: 9. Germline V gives CDR1 SGHVS, CDR2 FQNEAQ. This CDR3 comprises 15 residues. For the CDR3, the DNA is TGTGCCAGCAGCTCGTCTCCGGGACAGTTCACTGAAGCTTTCTTT. It codes for CASSSSPGQFTEAFF.

This clone appeared a single time. This chain links TRBV28 with TRBJ2-5; TRBD1 agrees at 8 bases. Germline CDR1 MDHEN, CDR2 SYDVKM. Losses at the gene ends were 8 bases for V and 5 bases for J; bases not matched to a gene: 4. This CDR3 is built from 12 residues. The CDR3 sequence: CASRQGSETQYF. The CDR3, as DNA: TGTGCCAGCCGACAGGGGTCCGAGACCCAGTACTTC.

This clone has only one observation. CDR3 amino acids: CASSVLTGAFGEQYF. CDR3 bases: TGTGCCAGCAGCGTATTGACAGGGGCATTCGGCGAGCAGTACTTC. The chain couples TRBV9 to TRBJ2-7; 8 bases map to TRBD1. In germline, CDR1 is SGDLS, CDR2 YYNGEE. CDR3 length: 15 amino acids. V lost 1 base and J lost 6; bases outside the gene matches: 9.